The 20 T cell receptor beta chains in this list originate from one sample, sequenced in a study of blood T cell repertoires in COVID-19. Measured with immunoSEQ multiplex PCR; TCRdb has only the in-frame clones, and not every one. The profile shows 49,000 or so clones, around nine tenths of them singletons. Sequencing was performed on peripheral blood. Every receptor here comes from a man aged 50 or older with acute or convalescent COVID-19.

V usage is TRBV6-5 and J usage is TRBJ2-5; possible D gene TRBD2, 5 bases. Trimming took 0 bases from V and 5 from J, leaving 13 bases between them. Germline V gene lookup returns CDR1 MNHEY and CDR2 SVGAGI. The CDR3 extends over 15 amino acids. The CDR3 nucleotides are TGTGCCAGCAGTTACTCGGAGACTACCTCGGAGACCCAGTACTTC. Translation gives CASSYSETTSETQYF.

The V gene is TRBV2, the J gene TRBJ1-1; D may be TRBD1 (6 bases). Germline V gene sequence: CDR1 SNHLY, CDR2 FYNNEI. The CDR3 spans 14 residues. Trimming took 2 bases from V and 5 from J, leaving 12 bases between them. The CDR3 here is CASSEQGRWTEAFF. The CDR3 DNA follows: TGTGCCAGCAGTGAACAGGGGAGATGGACTGAAGCTTTCTTT.

V is TRBV14 and J is TRBJ2-7, with 9 bases matching TRBD2. This CDR3 contains 14 residues. Germline CDR1 reads SGHDN; CDR2 reads FVKESK. V shed 4 bases and J 8 bases; nucleotides not matched to a gene: 9. The CDR3 loop is CASSPSGGSGKQYF. The CDR3 region has the DNA TGTGCCAGCAGCCCAAGCGGGGGGTCAGGAAAGCAGTACTTC.

About this clone itself: Distinct nucleotide sequences in the sample also encode this CDR3. The chain links TRBV30 to TRBJ1-1, with D maybe TRBD1 (6 bases). The V gene's germline CDR1 is GTSNPN and CDR2 SVGIG (reference sequence). The CDR3 runs 13 residues. Trimming shortened V by 0 bases and J by 5 bases, and 10 bases separated the two germline ends. The CDR3 is CAWSVQGSTEAFF. The DNA of the CDR3 is TGTGCCTGGAGTGTACAGGGAAGTACTGAAGCTTTCTTT.

This chain uses TRBV7-9 with TRBJ2-3; 9 bases are shared with TRBD2. The CDR3 is 16 residues long. The germline CDR1 and CDR2 sequences are SEHNR and FQNEAQ (reference sequence). V dropped 7 bases and J dropped 3; count of bases not matched to a gene: 11. The CDR3, as DNA: TGTGCCAGCACCCTAATGGGCCTAGCGGGAACAGATACGCAGTATTTT. Its translation is CASTLMGLAGTDTQYF.

The chain carries TRBV19 and TRBJ1-2, with D possibly TRBD1 on 5 matching bases. Trimming cost V 0 bases and J 8 bases, with 10 bases left between them. The CDR3 sequence is 13 residues long. CDR1 is LNHDA and CDR2 is SQIVND in the germline V gene (reference sequence). CDR3 amino acids: CASSIDRAGGYTF. The CDR3 nucleotides are TGTGCCAGTAGTATAGACAGGGCAGGCGGCTACACCTTC.

This clone was detected once. The chain employs TRBV19 and TRBJ2-2; D is perhaps TRBD2 (6 bases). The CDR3 length is 16 residues. V lost 5 bases and J 6 bases, leaving 19 bases between the germline ends. CDR1 and CDR2 from the germline V gene are LNHDA and SQIVND (reference sequence). Here the CDR3 reads CASSLRAGPDPGELFF. As DNA, the CDR3 is TGTGCCAGTAGTCTGCGGGCGGGACCGGATCCCGGGGAGCTGTTTTTT.

This chain joins TRBV10-3 and TRBJ1-3; no reliable D call. V lost 3 bases, J lost 2 bases, and 17 bases lay in between. The CDR3 has 17 amino acids. Germline loops: CDR1 ENHRY, CDR2 SYGVKD. DNA for the CDR3: TGTGCCATCAGTGACAGAGCGACGGGTTACACTGGAAACACCATATATTTT. Translation: CAISDRATGYTGNTIYF.

This chain joins TRBV27 and TRBJ2-5; TRBD1 might be the D (6 bases). Trimming removed 5 bases at V and 5 bases at J, with 15 bases between. CDR1 and CDR2 (germline): MNHEY, SMNVEV (reference sequence). The CDR3 sequence is 14 residues long. The CDR3 spells CASSLGTFSETQYF. In nucleotides, the CDR3 is TGTGCCAGCAGTCTCGGGACATTCAGTGAGACCCAGTACTTC.

This rearrangement joins TRBV27 to TRBJ1-3; tentative D call: TRBD1 (6 bases). V lost 2 bases and J 4 bases, leaving 15 bases between the germline ends. CDR1 MNHEY and CDR2 SMNVEV come from the germline V gene (reference sequence). CDR3 length: 16 amino acids. The CDR3 coding sequence is TGTGCCAGCAGTTTAACAGGGACTAGGTCAGGAAACACCATATATTTT. Encoded protein: CASSLTGTRSGNTIYF.

The CDR3 coding sequence is TGTGCCAGCTCCGGGTCTATAACGGGGACCCAGTACTTC. This gives the protein CASSGSITGTQYF. The chain uses TRBV27 and TRBJ2-5, with no clear D. CDR1 is MNHEY, CDR2 SMNVEV, per germline (reference sequence). Trimming pared 8 bases from V and 7 bases from J, leaving 17 bases between. The length of the CDR3 is 13 residues.

This clone was recorded only once. The rearrangement links TRBV12-3 or TRBV12-4 to TRBJ1-1, with D unresolved. The CDR3 is 13 residues long. Deletions cut 2 bases from V and 3 bases from J, with 7 bases between. CDR3 loop: CASSLQPDTEAFF. DNA for the CDR3: TGTGCCAGCAGTTTACAACCAGACACTGAAGCTTTCTTT.

The chain uses TRBV12-5 and TRBJ1-1; no clear D. This CDR3 has 16 residues. V gave up 2 bases and J gave up 0 bases, with 13 bases separating them. CDR1 is LGHNT, CDR2 FRNRAP, per germline. CDR3 in amino acids: CASGLPKELMNTEAFF. CDR3 DNA sequence: TGTGCTAGTGGTTTGCCGAAAGAGCTGATGAACACTGAAGCTTTCTTT.

The rearrangement uses TRBV5-4 and TRBJ1-4, with a tentative D call TRBD1 (5 bases). Germline-derived CDR1 and CDR2 are SGHNT and YYREEE (reference sequence). The ends were cut back, 3 bases at V and 0 bases at J, with 12 bases in the middle. The CDR3 extends over 16 amino acids. The chain's CDR3 is CASSSKTDSTNEKLFF. The CDR3 nucleotides read TGTGCCAGCAGCTCCAAGACAGATTCAACTAATGAAAAACTGTTTTTT.

This rearrangement joins TRBV24-1 to TRBJ2-1; 7 bases are a match to TRBD1. V dropped 4 bases and J dropped 3; count of bases not matched to a gene: 8. Germline-derived CDR1 and CDR2 are KGHDR and SFDVKD. CDR3 length: 16 amino acids. The CDR3 loop reads CATSDSTGKSYNEQFF. DNA for the CDR3: TGTGCCACCAGTGACTCGACAGGGAAAAGCTACAATGAGCAGTTCTTC.

V usage is TRBV10-3 and J usage is TRBJ2-1; tentative D call: TRBD1 (7 bases). Trimming took 5 bases from V and 10 from J, leaving 21 bases between them. From germline, CDR1 is ENHRY and CDR2 SYGVKD. There are 15 residues in the CDR3. CDR3 sequence: CAISISPDRREEQFF. In DNA form, the CDR3 reads TGTGCCATCAGTATATCCCCGGACAGGAGGGAGGAGCAGTTCTTC.

This chain joins TRBV18 and TRBJ1-6; TRBD1 matches at 8 bases. Per germline, CDR1 KGHSH and CDR2 LQKENI. CDR3 length equals 14 residues. Trimming removed 3 bases from V and 8 bases from J; junction bases left unmatched: 3. DNA for the CDR3: TGTGCCAGCTCACCGCAGGGACAGGATTCACCCCTCCACTTT. Protein product: CASSPQGQDSPLHF. Variable domain in full (rest from reference TRBV18 and TRBJ1-6): NAGVMQNPRHLVRRRGQEARLRCSPMKGHSHVYWYRQLPEEGLKFMVYLQKENIIDESGMPKERFSAEFPKEGPSILRIQQVVRGDSAAYFCASSPQGQDSPLHFGNGTRLTVT.

The chain combines TRBV18 with TRBJ2-7; 10 bases align to TRBD2. The CDR3 covers 15 residues. The germline gives CDR1 KGHSH, CDR2 LQKENI. The V gene end was trimmed by 1 base and the J gene end by 2 bases; junction bases not matched to a gene: 2. DNA of the CDR3: TGTGCCAGCTCACCACAAGCGGGAGGGCCCTACGAGCAGTACTTC. This sequence encodes CASSPQAGGPYEQYF.

The chain has TRBV5-6 and TRBJ2-7; TRBD2 might be the D (6 bases). The germline V gene encodes CDR1 SGHDT and CDR2 YYEEEE. The ends were cut back, 3 bases at V and 4 bases at J, with 11 bases in the middle. This CDR3 region has 13 residues. CDR3 bases: TGTGCCAGCAGCTATTGGGGGGATTACGAGCAGTACTTC. Encoded protein: CASSYWGDYEQYF. The full variable domain, in which reference TRBV5-6 and TRBJ2-7 provide the parts outside the CDR3, is DAGVTQSPTHLIKTRGQQVTLRCSPKSGHDTVSWYQQALGQGPQFIFQYYEEEERQRGNFPDRFSGHQFPNYSSELNVNALLLGDSALYLCASSYWGDYEQYFGPGTRLTVT.

The chain joins TRBV10-3 to TRBJ1-5; possibly TRBD1 for D (6 bases). This CDR3 spans 14 amino acids. V was pared by 2 bases and J by 3 bases, with 8 bases between. Germline CDR1 and CDR2: ENHRY and SYGVKD. CDR3 loop: CAISERQVNQPQHF. Written as DNA, the CDR3 is TGTGCCATCAGTGAGCGACAGGTCAATCAGCCCCAGCATTTT.